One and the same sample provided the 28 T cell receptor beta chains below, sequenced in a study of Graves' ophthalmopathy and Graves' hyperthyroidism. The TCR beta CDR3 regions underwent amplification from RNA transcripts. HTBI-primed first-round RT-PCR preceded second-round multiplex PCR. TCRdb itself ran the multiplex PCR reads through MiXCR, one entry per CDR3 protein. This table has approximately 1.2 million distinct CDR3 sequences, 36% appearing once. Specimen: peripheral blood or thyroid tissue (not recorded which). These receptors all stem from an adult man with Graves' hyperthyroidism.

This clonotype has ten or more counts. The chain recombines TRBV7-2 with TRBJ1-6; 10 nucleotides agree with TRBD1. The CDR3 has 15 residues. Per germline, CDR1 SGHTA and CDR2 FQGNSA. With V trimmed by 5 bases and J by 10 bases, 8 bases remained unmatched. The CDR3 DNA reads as TGTGCCAGCAGCCCGGGGGACAGGGGCGGCTCACCCCTCCACTTT. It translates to CASSPGDRGGSPLHF. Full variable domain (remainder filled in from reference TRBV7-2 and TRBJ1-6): GAGVSQSPSNKVTEKGKDVELRCDPISGHTALYWYRQSLGQGLEFLIYFQGNSAPDKSGLPSDRFSAERTGGSVSTLTIQRTQQEDSAVYLCASSPGDRGGSPLHFGNGTRLTVT.

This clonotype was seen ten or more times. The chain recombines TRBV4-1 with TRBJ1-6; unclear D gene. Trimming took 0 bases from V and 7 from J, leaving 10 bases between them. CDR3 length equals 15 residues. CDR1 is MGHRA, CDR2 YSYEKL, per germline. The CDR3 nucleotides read TGCGCCAGCAGCCAAGATGAACAGACAAATTCACCCCTCCACTTT. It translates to CASSQDEQTNSPLHF.

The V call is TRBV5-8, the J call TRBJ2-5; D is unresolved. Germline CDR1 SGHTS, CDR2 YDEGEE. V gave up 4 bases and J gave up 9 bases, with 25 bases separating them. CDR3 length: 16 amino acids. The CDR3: CASSIASGRASGAQYF. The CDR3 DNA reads TGTGCCAGCAGCATAGCCTCCGGACGGGCCAGTGGGGCCCAGTACTTC.

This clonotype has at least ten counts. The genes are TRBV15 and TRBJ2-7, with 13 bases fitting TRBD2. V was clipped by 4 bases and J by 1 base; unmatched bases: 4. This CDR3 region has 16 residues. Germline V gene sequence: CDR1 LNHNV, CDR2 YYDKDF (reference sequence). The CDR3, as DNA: TGTGCCACCAGCACCGGACTAGCGGGAGTGTCCTACGAGCAGTACTTC. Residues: CATSTGLAGVSYEQYF.

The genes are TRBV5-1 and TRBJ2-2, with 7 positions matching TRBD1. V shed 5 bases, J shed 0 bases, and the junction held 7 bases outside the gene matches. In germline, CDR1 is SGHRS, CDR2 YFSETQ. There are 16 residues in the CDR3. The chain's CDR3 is CASRQPTGTNTGELFF. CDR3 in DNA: TGCGCCAGCAGACAGCCGACAGGGACGAACACCGGGGAGCTGTTTTTT.

CDR3 amino acids: CASSLGTAYYNSPLHF. As DNA, the CDR3 is TGTGCCAGCAGCCTAGGGACAGCCTACTATAATTCACCCCTCCACTTT. The V gene is TRBV7-6, the J gene TRBJ1-6; 7 bases agree with TRBD1. Unmatched junction bases numbered 7, after V lost 5 bases and J lost 3 bases. The CDR3 runs 16 residues. CDR1 and CDR2 from the germline V gene are SGHVS and FNYEAQ.

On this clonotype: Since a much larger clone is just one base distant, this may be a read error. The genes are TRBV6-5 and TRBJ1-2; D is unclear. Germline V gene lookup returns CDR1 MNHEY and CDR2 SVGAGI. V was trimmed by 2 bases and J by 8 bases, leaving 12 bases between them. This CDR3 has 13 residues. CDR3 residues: CASSYPEGSGYTF. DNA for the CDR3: TGTGCCAGCAGTTACCCGGAGGGATCCGGCTACACCTTC.

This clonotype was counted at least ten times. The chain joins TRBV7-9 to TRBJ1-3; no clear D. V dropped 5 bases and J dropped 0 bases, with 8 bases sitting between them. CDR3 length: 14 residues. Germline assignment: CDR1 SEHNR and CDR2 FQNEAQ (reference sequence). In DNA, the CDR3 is TGTGCCAGCAGCGCAACAGTCTCTGGAAACACCATATATTTT. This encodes CASSATVSGNTIYF. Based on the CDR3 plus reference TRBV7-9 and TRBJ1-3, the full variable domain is DTGVSQNPRHKITKRGQNVTFRCDPISEHNRLYWYRQTLGQGPEFLTYFQNEAQLEKSRLLSDRFSAERPKGSFSTLEIQRTEQGDSAMYLCASSATVSGNTIYFGEGSWLTVV.

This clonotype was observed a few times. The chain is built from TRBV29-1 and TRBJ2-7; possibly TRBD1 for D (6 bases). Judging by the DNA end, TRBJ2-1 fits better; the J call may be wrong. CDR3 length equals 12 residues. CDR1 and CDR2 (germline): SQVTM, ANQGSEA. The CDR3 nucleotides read TGCAGCGTTGACCCCCGGGACATCGGGCAGTTCTTC. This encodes CSVDPRDIGQFF.

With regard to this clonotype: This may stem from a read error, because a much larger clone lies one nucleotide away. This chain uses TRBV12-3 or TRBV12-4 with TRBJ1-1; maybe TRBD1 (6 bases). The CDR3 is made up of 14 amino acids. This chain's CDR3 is CASSSNGGRTETFF. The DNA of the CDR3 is TGTGCCAGCAGCTCCAATGGGGGCCGGACTGAAACTTTCTTT.

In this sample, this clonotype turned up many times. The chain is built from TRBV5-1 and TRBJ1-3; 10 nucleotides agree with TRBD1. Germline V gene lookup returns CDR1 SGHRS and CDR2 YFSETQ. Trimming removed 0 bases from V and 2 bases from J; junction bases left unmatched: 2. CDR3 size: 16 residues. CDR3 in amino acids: CASSLAGTGAGNTIYF. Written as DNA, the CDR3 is TGCGCCAGCAGCTTGGCCGGGACAGGGGCTGGAAACACCATATATTTT.

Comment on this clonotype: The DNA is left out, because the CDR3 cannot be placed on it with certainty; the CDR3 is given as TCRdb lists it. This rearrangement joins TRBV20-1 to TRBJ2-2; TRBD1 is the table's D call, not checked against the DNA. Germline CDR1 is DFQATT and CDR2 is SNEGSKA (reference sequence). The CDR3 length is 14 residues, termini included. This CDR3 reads CSARIQGTPGSCFF.

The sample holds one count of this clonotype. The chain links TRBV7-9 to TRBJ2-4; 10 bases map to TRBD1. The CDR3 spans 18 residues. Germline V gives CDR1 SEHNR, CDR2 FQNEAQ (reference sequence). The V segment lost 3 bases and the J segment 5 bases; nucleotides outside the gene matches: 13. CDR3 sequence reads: CASSLNRFPGTGENIQYF. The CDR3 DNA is TGTGCCAGCAGCTTGAATAGGTTCCCCGGGACAGGGGAAAACATTCAGTACTTC.

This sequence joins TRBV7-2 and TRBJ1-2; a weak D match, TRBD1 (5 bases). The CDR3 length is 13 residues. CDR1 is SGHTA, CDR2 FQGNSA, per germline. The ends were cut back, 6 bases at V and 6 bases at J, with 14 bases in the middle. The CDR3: CASRENRDHGYTF. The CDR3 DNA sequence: TGTGCCAGCAGAGAGAACCGGGACCATGGCTACACCTTC.

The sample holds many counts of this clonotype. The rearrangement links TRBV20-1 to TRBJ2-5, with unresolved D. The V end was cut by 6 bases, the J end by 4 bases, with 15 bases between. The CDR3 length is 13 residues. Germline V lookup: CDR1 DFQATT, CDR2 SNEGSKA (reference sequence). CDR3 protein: CSAKGSVGETQYF. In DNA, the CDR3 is TGCAGTGCCAAGGGCAGTGTCGGAGAGACCCAGTACTTC.

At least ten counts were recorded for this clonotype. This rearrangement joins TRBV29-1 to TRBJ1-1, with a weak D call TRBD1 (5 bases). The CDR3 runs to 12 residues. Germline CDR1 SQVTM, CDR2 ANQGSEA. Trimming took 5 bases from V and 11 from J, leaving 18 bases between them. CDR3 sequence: CSVPQPAGLAFF. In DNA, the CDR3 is TGCAGCGTTCCTCAACCTGCAGGGTTGGCTTTCTTT.

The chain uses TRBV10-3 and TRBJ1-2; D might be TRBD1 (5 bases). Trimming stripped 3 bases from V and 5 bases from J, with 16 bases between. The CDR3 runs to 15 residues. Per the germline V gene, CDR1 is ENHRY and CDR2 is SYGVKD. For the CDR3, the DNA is TGTGCCATCAGTGACTCTGGGGCAGTGCGGTATGGCTACACCTTC. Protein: CAISDSGAVRYGYTF.

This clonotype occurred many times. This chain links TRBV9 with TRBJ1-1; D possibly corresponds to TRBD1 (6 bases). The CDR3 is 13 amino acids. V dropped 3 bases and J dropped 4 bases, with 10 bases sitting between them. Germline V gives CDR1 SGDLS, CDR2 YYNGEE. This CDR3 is CASSAAQGTEAFF. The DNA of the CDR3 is TGTGCCAGCAGCGCAGCACAGGGCACTGAAGCTTTCTTT.

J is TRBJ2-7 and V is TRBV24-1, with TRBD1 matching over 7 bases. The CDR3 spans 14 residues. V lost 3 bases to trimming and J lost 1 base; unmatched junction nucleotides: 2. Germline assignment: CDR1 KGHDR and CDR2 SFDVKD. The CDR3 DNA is TGTGCCACCAGTGATCTGACAGGGTCCTACGAGCAGTACTTC. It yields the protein CATSDLTGSYEQYF.

CDR3 amino acids: CSATHLASGKQETQYF. In DNA, the CDR3 is TGCAGTGCTACCCATTTGGCTAGCGGGAAACAAGAGACCCAGTACTTC. The chain is built from TRBV20-1 and TRBJ2-5, with 9 positions matching TRBD2. Per the germline V gene, CDR1 is DFQATT and CDR2 is SNEGSKA (reference sequence). The CDR3 extends over 16 amino acids. V lost 4 bases to trimming and J lost 2 bases; unmatched junction nucleotides: 11.

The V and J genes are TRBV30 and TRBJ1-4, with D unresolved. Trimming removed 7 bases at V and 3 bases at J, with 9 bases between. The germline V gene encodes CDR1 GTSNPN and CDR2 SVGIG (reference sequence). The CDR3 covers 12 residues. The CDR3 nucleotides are TGTGCCTATAGAGAATCTAATGAAAAACTGTTTTTT. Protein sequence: CAYRESNEKLFF. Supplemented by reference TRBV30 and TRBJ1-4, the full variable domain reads SQTIHQWPATLVQPVGSPLSLECTVEGTSNPNLYWYRQAAGRGLQLLFYSVGIGQISSEVPQNLSASRPQDRQFILSSKKLLLSDSGFYLCAYRESNEKLFFGSGTQLSVL.

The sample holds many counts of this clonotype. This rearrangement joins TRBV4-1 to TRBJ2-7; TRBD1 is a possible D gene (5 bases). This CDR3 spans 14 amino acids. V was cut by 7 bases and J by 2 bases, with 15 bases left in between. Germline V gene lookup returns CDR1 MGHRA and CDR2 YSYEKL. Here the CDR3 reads CASKGSGPTYEQYF. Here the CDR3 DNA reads TGCGCCAGCAAAGGGTCAGGGCCTACCTACGAGCAGTACTTC.

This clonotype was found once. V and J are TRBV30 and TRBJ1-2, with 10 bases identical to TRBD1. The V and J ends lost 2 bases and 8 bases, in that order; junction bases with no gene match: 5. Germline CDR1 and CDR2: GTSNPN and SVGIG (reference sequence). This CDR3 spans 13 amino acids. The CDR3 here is CAWSRGQGGGYTF. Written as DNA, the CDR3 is TGTGCCTGGAGTCGAGGACAGGGGGGCGGCTACACCTTC.

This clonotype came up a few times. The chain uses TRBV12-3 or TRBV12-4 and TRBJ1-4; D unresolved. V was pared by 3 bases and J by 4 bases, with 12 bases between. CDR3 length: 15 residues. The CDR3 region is CASSLSQALNEKLFF. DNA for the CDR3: TGTGCCAGCAGTTTGAGCCAGGCACTTAATGAAAAACTGTTTTTT.

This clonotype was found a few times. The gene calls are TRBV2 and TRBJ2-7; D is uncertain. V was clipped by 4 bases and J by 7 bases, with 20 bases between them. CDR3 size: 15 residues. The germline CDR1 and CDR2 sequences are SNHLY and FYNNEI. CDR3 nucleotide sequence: TGTGCCAGCAGTGTAGCTAGGCTGAAGGTAATAGAGCAGTACTTC. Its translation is CASSVARLKVIEQYF.

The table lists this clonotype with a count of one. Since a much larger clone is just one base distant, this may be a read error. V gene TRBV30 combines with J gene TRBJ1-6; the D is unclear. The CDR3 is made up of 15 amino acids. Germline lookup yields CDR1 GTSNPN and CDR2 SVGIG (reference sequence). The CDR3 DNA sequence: TGTACCTGGAGTGTAAGCGCGACACCGGATTCACCCCTCCACTTT. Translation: CTWSVSATPDSPLHF. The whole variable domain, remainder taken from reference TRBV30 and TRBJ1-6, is SQTIHQWPATLVQPVGSPLSLECTVEGTSNPNLYWYRQAAGRGLQLLFYSVGIGQISSEVPQNLSASRPQDRQFILSSKKLLLSDSGFYLCTWSVSATPDSPLHFGNGTRLTVT.

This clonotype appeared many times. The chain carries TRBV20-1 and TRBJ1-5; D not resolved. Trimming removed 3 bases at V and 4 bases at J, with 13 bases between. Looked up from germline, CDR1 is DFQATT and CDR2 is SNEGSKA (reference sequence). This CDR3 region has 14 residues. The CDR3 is CSASQAPGNQPQHF. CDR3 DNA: TGCAGTGCTAGTCAGGCACCCGGTAATCAGCCCCAGCATTTT.

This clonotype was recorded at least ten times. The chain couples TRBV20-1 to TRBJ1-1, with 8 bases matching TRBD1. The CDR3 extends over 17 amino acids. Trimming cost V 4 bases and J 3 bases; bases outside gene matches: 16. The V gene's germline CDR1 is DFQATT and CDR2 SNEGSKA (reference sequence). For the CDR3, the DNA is TGCAGTGCTAACGACCCTAACTCCAGGGGGCGGGACACTGAAGCTTTCTTT. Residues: CSANDPNSRGRDTEAFF.